The 18 T cell receptor beta chains given below trace back to one sample, sequenced in a study of identifying expanded T cells in peripheral blood (dated by TCRdb to between 2018 and 2020). The receptor library was made with the immunoSEQ multiplex PCR assay. This is the immuneACCESS table as TCRdb keeps it, with only in-frame sequences that have V and J called. A part of the clones is gone; compared with another copy, unresolved V genes explain less than half, and the rest is unexplained. This sample is represented by approximately 120,000 clones; about 80% of them were singletons. Roughly 3.3% of the sample is in the top ten clones. Sequenced input: blood. All receptors derive from a person aged 18 to 75 in good health.

V usage is TRBV5-4 and J usage is TRBJ2-2; D gene unclear. Trimming took 3 bases from V and 3 from J, leaving 9 bases between them. The CDR3 is 14 residues long. The V gene's germline CDR1 is SGHNT and CDR2 YYREEE (reference sequence). CDR3 sequence: CASSYRVDTGELFF. The CDR3 bases are TGTGCCAGCAGCTATAGGGTGGACACCGGGGAGCTGTTTTTT.

The gene calls are TRBV5-1 and TRBJ2-2; 13 nucleotides match TRBD2. The germline gives CDR1 SGHRS, CDR2 YFSETQ. The CDR3 totals 17 residues. V lost 0 bases to trimming and J lost 7 bases; unmatched junction nucleotides: 6. CDR3 sequence: CASSLARTSGGGGELFF. Here the CDR3 DNA reads TGCGCCAGCAGCTTGGCCAGGACTAGCGGGGGCGGCGGGGAGCTGTTTTTT.

This clone was recorded only once. V gene TRBV2 combines with J gene TRBJ1-3; 7 positions match TRBD1. The germline CDR1 and CDR2 sequences are SNHLY and FYNNEI. The J segment lost 0 bases and the V segment lost 10 bases, leaving 9 bases of the junction unmatched. The CDR3 loop spans 15 amino acids. CDR3 amino acids: CATADRRGSGNTIYF. CDR3 sequence (DNA): TGTGCCACGGCGGACAGGAGGGGCTCTGGAAACACCATATATTTT. The complete variable domain, with remaining parts taken from reference TRBV2 and TRBJ1-3, reads EPEVTQTPSHQVTQMGQEVILRCVPISNHLYFYWYRQILGQKVEFLVSFYNNEISEKSEIFDDQFSVERPDGSNFTLKIRSTKLEDSAMYFCATADRRGSGNTIYFGEGSWLTVV.

This clone showed up just once. The chain couples TRBV7-2 to TRBJ2-7; D remains ambiguous. Per germline, CDR1 SGHTA and CDR2 FQGNSA. With 1 base removed from V and 5 bases from J, the gap between germline ends came to 9 bases. The length of the CDR3 is 13 residues. CDR3 sequence (DNA): TGTGCCAGCAGCTTAGACGCCTGGGACGAGCAGTACTTC. Translation gives CASSLDAWDEQYF. The whole variable domain, remainder taken from reference TRBV7-2 and TRBJ2-7, is GAGVSQSPSNKVTEKGKDVELRCDPISGHTALYWYRQSLGQGLEFLIYFQGNSAPDKSGLPSDRFSAERTGGSVSTLTIQRTQQEDSAVYLCASSLDAWDEQYFGPGTRLTVT.

As concerns this clone: Different DNA sequences within this sample yield the same CDR3. The chain uses TRBV5-1 and TRBJ1-4, with 8 bases lining up with TRBD1. The CDR3 spans 15 residues. Germline CDR1 SGHRS, CDR2 YFSETQ. J gave up 2 bases and V 2 bases, and 2 bases lay outside the gene matches. The CDR3 loop is CASSFQGATNEKLFF. The DNA for the CDR3 is TGCGCCAGCAGCTTCCAGGGGGCGACTAATGAAAAACTGTTTTTT.

The chain recombines TRBV10-1 with TRBJ2-3; D remains ambiguous. V lost 4 bases to trimming and J lost 2 bases, with 7 bases between them. The CDR3 sequence is 13 residues long. Germline CDR1 and CDR2: WNHNN and SYGVQD (reference sequence). The CDR3 loop is CASSGATTDTQYF. CDR3 DNA sequence: TGCGCCAGCAGTGGAGCGACCACAGATACGCAGTATTTT.

The gene calls are TRBV11-2 and TRBJ1-2; D is ambiguous. V lost 0 bases to trimming and J lost 7 bases, with 18 bases between them. CDR1 SGHAT and CDR2 FQNNGV come from the germline V gene. The CDR3 contains 16 residues. CDR3 sequence reads: CASSLDLTGLGSGYTF. The CDR3 DNA sequence: TGTGCCAGCAGCTTAGATCTAACTGGCCTCGGGAGTGGCTACACCTTC.

A few counts support this clone. V is TRBV7-2 and J is TRBJ1-4; D is undetermined. The germline CDR1 and CDR2 sequences are SGHTA and FQGNSA. The CDR3 runs 15 residues. The ends were cut back, 1 base at V and 6 bases at J, with 12 bases in the middle. The CDR3 loop is CASSLEVQAYEKLFF. As DNA, the CDR3 is TGTGCCAGCAGCTTAGAGGTTCAGGCTTATGAAAAACTGTTTTTT.

This clone was counted between two and nine times. This chain joins TRBV5-6 and TRBJ2-5, with 10 bases that match TRBD1. The CDR3 runs 14 residues. The germline V gene has CDR1 SGHDT and CDR2 YYEEEE. Trimming cost V 4 bases and J 5 bases; bases outside gene matches: 5. CDR3 bases: TGTGCCAGCAGCGACAGGGGGCTGGGTGAGACCCAGTACTTC. This gives the protein CASSDRGLGETQYF.

V is TRBV29-1 and J is TRBJ1-1; possible D gene TRBD1, 5 bases. The CDR3 loop spans 15 amino acids. Germline loops: CDR1 SQVTM, CDR2 ANQGSEA. Trimming took off 6 bases at V and 0 bases at J, with 17 bases between the two ends. This CDR3 is CSVVETAGMNTEAFF. CDR3 DNA: TGCAGCGTGGTAGAGACTGCAGGGATGAACACTGAAGCTTTCTTT.

The V and J genes are TRBV9 and TRBJ2-4; 8 bases are a match to TRBD1. The CDR3 is 11 amino acids. Trimming at V came to 7 bases and at J to 6 bases, leaving 0 bases not matched to a gene. Germline assignment: CDR1 SGDLS and CDR2 YYNGEE. CDR3 DNA sequence: TGTGCCAGCGGACAGGGAAACATTCAGTACTTC. It translates to CASGQGNIQYF.

The V call is TRBV27, the J call TRBJ1-1; D gene unclear. Germline-derived CDR1 and CDR2 are MNHEY and SMNVEV (reference sequence). V lost 2 bases and J lost 0, with 13 bases in between. The CDR3 loop spans 16 amino acids. The CDR3 bases are TGTGCCAGCAGTTTAAAGGCGGCCCGGTTGAACACTGAAGCTTTCTTT. It translates to CASSLKAARLNTEAFF.

This clone was counted a single time. V usage is TRBV2 and J usage is TRBJ1-2; no definite D call. Trimming cost V 5 bases and J 4 bases, with 14 bases left between them. The CDR3 length is 14 residues. Germline loops: CDR1 SNHLY, CDR2 FYNNEI. The CDR3 sequence is CASSKHWGVYGYTF. The CDR3, as DNA: TGTGCCAGCAGTAAGCATTGGGGTGTCTATGGCTACACCTTC.

The chain employs TRBV6-6 and TRBJ2-7, with a possible D match to TRBD2 (6 bases). CDR1 is MNHNY, CDR2 SVGAGI, per germline (reference sequence). This CDR3 is 13 amino acids long. Trimming removed 7 bases from V and 2 bases from J, with 12 bases in between. The CDR3 DNA reads TGTGCCAGCACCCGGGGGAATCCCTACGAGCAGTACTTC. Protein sequence: CASTRGNPYEQYF.

CDR3 sequence: CASSHDRDNSPLHF. CDR3 in DNA: TGTGCCAGCTCACATGACAGAGATAATTCACCCCTCCACTTT. V usage is TRBV18 and J usage is TRBJ1-6; TRBD1 might be the D (5 bases). Germline V gives CDR1 KGHSH, CDR2 LQKENI. Deletions cut 4 bases from V and 5 bases from J, with 9 bases between. The CDR3 is 14 residues long.

J is TRBJ2-1 and V is TRBV7-6; tentative D call: TRBD2 (7 bases). Trimming took off 5 bases at V and 1 base at J, with 18 bases between the two ends. Germline V CDR1 and CDR2: SGHVS, FNYEAQ. This CDR3 has 17 residues. This chain's CDR3 is CASSRKWGGLSYNEQFF. CDR3 nucleotide sequence: TGTGCCAGCAGCCGGAAATGGGGGGGCCTTTCCTACAATGAGCAGTTCTTC. The full variable domain, its missing parts supplied by reference TRBV7-6 and TRBJ2-1, is GAGVSQSPRYKVTKRGQDVALRCDPISGHVSLYWYRQALGQGPEFLTYFNYEAQQDKSGLPNDRFSAERPEGSISTLTIQRTEQRDSAMYRCASSRKWGGLSYNEQFFGPGTRLTVL.

Regarding this clone: Within the sample, other DNA sequences also encode this same CDR3. The rearrangement uses TRBV5-6 and TRBJ1-1; weak D call: TRBD1 (5 bases). CDR1 and CDR2 from the germline V gene are SGHDT and YYEEEE. V was cut by 4 bases and J by 5 bases, with 21 bases left in between. This CDR3 has 16 amino acids. CDR3 in DNA: TGTGCCAGCAGCCCATGGAACCTCGGGGAGGGGACTGAAGCTTTCTTT. Its translation: CASSPWNLGEGTEAFF.

V gene TRBV18 combines with J gene TRBJ1-6, with D uncertain. This CDR3 spans 13 amino acids. The V and J ends lost 4 bases and 13 bases respectively, with 14 bases between them. CDR1 is KGHSH, CDR2 LQKENI, per germline. The DNA of the CDR3 is TGTGCCAGCTCACAGGCTGCGGGCCCCCCCCTCCACTTT. This translates into CASSQAAGPPLHF. Full variable domain (rest looked up from reference TRBV18 and TRBJ1-6): NAGVMQNPRHLVRRRGQEARLRCSPMKGHSHVYWYRQLPEEGLKFMVYLQKENIIDESGMPKERFSAEFPKEGPSILRIQQVVRGDSAAYFCASSQAAGPPLHFGNGTRLTVT.